A selection of T cell receptor beta chains follows, all from one sample in a study of blood T cell repertoires in COVID-19. The assay was immunoSEQ multiplex PCR, and TCRdb's table has in-frame clones only and misses some. The profile shows about 30,000 clones, about 88% of them singletons. The specimen sequenced was peripheral blood. These TCRs come from an elderly man with acute or convalescent COVID-19. The CDR3 runs from the conserved cysteine through the conserved F or W. A D gene is named only where the DNA matches it firmly. Rows give clone size only sometimes, using once, few, many, or a class for an expanded clone.

size: NA
V: TRBV7-6
J: TRBJ1-4
D: NA
DNA: TGTGCCAGCAGCTTAGATCAGGGTGGTGAAAAACTGTTTTTT
CDR3: CASSLDQGGEKLFF

size: NA
V: TRBV11-3
J: TRBJ2-4
D: NA
DNA: TGTGCCAGCGGCGGGGATCTAGCCAAAAACATTCAGTACTTC
CDR3: CASGGDLAKNIQYF

size: NA
V: TRBV30
J: TRBJ2-7
D: TRBD2
DNA: TGTGCCTGGGGTAGCGGGGGCAGGGGAAGGTACGAGCAGTACTTC
CDR3: CAWGSGGRGRYEQYF

size: NA
V: TRBV5-4
J: TRBJ2-1
D: NA
DNA: TGTGCCAGCAGCCTAACAACAGGGCTAAATGAGCAGTTCTTC
CDR3: CASSLTTGLNEQFF

size: NA
V: TRBV18
J: TRBJ2-7
D: NA
DNA: TGTGCCAGCTCACCACCGAAGGAAGGGGGGGAGTACTACGAGCAGTACTTC
CDR3: CASSPPKEGGEYYEQYF

size: few
V: TRBV3-1/TRBV3-2
J: TRBJ2-1
D: TRBD2
DNA: TGTGCCAGCAGCCGGCTAGCGGGCAATGAGCAGTTCTTC
CDR3: CASSRLAGNEQFF

size: few
V: TRBV3-1/TRBV3-2
J: TRBJ2-2
D: TRBD1
DNA: TGTGCCAGCAGCCCCCGGACAGGGAAGGGGGCCGGGGAGCTGTTTTTT
CDR3: CASSPRTGKGAGELFF

size: NA
V: TRBV19
J: TRBJ1-5
D: TRBD1
DNA: TGTGCCAGTAGTGTTACAGGGGGTTGGGATCAGCCCCAGCATTTT
CDR3: CASSVTGGWDQPQHF

size: NA
V: TRBV7-2
J: TRBJ1-1
D: TRBD1
DNA: TGTGCCAGCAGCTCGATGACAGGGGGCTTGAACACTGAAGCTTTCTTT
CDR3: CASSSMTGGLNTEAFF

size: NA
V: TRBV28
J: TRBJ2-7
D: NA
DNA: TGTGCCAGCAGCCAACCGCGGGCCCCCCACGAGCAGTACTTC
CDR3: CASSQPRAPHEQYF

size: once
V: TRBV5-1
J: TRBJ2-7
D: TRBD2
DNA: TGCGCCAGCAGCTGGGGGACTAGCGGCTACGAGCAGTACTTC
CDR3: CASSWGTSGYEQYF

size: NA
V: TRBV12-3/TRBV12-4
J: TRBJ2-2
D: NA
DNA: TGTGCCAGCAGTTTCTATGGGGAGCTGTTTTTT
CDR3: CASSFYGELFF

size: NA
V: TRBV27
J: TRBJ2-7
D: TRBD1
DNA: TGTGCCAGCAGTTCGACGGGACAGTCCTACGAGCAGTACTTC
CDR3: CASSSTGQSYEQYF

size: NA
V: TRBV18
J: TRBJ2-3
D: NA
DNA: TGTGCCAGCTCACCGGGAGACCTAAATACGCAGTATTTT
CDR3: CASSPGDLNTQYF

size: NA
V: TRBV4-1
J: TRBJ2-5
D: TRBD1
DNA: TGCGCCAGCAGCCAAGGGGGACAGGGGCGGTGGACCCAGTACTTC
CDR3: CASSQGGQGRWTQYF

size: NA
V: TRBV7-8
J: TRBJ1-5
D: NA
DNA: TGTGCCAGCAGCCCTCGCCGGGGGGTTGGAAGCAATCAGCCCCAGCATTTT
CDR3: CASSPRRGVGSNQPQHF

size: NA
V: TRBV6-5
J: TRBJ2-5
D: TRBD1
DNA: TGTGCCAGCGGATCGGGACAGGGTTTGGAGACCCAGTACTTC
CDR3: CASGSGQGLETQYF

size: NA
V: TRBV18
J: TRBJ1-1
D: NA
DNA: TGTGCCAGCTCCCCTATCCAGAACACTGAAGCTTTCTTT
CDR3: CASSPIQNTEAFF